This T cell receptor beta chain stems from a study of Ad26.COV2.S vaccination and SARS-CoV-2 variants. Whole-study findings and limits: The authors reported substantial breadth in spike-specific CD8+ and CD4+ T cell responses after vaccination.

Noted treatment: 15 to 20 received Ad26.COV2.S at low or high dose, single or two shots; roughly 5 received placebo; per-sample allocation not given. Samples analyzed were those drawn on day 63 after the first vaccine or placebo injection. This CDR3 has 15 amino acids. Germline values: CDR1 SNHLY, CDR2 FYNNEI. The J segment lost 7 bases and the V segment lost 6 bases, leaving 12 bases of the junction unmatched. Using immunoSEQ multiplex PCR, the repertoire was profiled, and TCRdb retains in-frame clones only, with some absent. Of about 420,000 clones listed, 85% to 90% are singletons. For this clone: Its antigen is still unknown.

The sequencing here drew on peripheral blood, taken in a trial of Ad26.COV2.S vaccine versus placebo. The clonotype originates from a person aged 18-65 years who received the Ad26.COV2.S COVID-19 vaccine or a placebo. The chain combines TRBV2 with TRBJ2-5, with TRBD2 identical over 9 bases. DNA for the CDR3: TGTGCCAGCAGCCCCGCGAGCGGGAGGTATGGGACCCAGTACTTC. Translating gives CASSPASGRYGTQYF.